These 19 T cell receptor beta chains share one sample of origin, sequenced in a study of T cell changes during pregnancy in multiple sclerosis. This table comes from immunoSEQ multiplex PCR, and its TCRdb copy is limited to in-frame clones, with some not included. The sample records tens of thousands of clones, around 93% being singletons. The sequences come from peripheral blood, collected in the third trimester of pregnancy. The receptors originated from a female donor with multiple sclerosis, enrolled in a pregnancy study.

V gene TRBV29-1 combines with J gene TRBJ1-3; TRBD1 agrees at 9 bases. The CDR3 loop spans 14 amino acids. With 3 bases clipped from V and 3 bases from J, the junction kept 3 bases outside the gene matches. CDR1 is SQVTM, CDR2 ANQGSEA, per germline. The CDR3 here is CSVDRTGDGNTIYF. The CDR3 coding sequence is TGCAGCGTTGACCGGACAGGGGATGGAAACACCATATATTTT.

CDR3 sequence: CASRVTANTEAFF. CDR3 in DNA: TGCGCCAGCAGGGTGACAGCGAACACTGAAGCTTTCTTT. This rearrangement joins TRBV5-1 to TRBJ1-1; maybe TRBD1 (5 bases). This CDR3 contains 13 residues. Deletions cut 5 bases from V and 1 base from J, with 9 bases between. In germline, CDR1 is SGHRS, CDR2 YFSETQ.

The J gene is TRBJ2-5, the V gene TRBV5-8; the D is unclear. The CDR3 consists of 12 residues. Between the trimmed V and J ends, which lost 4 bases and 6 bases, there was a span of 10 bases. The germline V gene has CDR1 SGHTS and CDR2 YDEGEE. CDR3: CASSPPEKTQYF. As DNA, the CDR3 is TGTGCCAGCAGCCCCCCCGAGAAGACCCAGTACTTC.

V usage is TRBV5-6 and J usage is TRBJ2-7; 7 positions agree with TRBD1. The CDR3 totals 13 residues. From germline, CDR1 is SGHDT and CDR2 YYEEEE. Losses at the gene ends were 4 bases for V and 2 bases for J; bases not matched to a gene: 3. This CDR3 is CASSPGQTYEQYF. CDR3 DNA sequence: TGTGCCAGCAGCCCGGGACAGACCTACGAGCAGTACTTC.

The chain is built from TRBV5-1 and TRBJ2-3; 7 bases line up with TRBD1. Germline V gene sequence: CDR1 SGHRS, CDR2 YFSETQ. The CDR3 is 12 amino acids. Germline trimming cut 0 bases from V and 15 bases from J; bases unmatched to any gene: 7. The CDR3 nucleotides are TGCGCCAGCAGCTTGGCCCAGGGGGTCAGCTATTTT. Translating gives CASSLAQGVSYF.

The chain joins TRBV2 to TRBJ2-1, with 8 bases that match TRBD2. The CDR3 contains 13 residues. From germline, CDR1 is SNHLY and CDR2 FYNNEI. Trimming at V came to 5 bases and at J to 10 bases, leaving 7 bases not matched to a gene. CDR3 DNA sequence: TGTGCCAGCAGTACGAGCGGGGGCCCGGAGCAGTTCTTC. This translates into CASSTSGGPEQFF.

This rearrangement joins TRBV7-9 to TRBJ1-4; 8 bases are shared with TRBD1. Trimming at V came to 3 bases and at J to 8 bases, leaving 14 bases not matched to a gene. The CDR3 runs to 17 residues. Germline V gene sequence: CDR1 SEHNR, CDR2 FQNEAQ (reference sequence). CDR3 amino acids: CASSFLQGAFLEEKLFF. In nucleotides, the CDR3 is TGTGCCAGCAGCTTTCTCCAGGGGGCCTTCCTGGAGGAAAAACTGTTTTTT.

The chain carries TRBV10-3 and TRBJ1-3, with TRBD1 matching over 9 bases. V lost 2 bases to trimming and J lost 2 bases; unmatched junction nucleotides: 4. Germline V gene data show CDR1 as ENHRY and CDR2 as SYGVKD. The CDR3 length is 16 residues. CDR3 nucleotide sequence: TGTGCCATCAGTGAGGGACAGGGGAACCCTGGAAACACCATATATTTT. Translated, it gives CAISEGQGNPGNTIYF.

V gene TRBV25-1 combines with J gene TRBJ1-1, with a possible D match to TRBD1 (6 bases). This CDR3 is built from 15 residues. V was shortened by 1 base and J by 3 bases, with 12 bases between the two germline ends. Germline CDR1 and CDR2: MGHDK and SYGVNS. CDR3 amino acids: CASSEFGGADTEAFF. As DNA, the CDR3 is TGTGCCAGCAGTGAATTCGGGGGGGCGGACACTGAAGCTTTCTTT.

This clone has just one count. CDR3 bases: TGTGCCAGCAGCTCCCGACAGGCGGGCTACACCTTC. Translated, it gives CASSSRQAGYTF. This chain connects TRBV13 to TRBJ1-2; tentative D call: TRBD1 (6 bases). The CDR3 is 12 residues long. Germline V gene sequence: CDR1 PRHDT, CDR2 FYEKMQ (reference sequence). V was cut by 4 bases and J by 8 bases, with 11 bases left in between.

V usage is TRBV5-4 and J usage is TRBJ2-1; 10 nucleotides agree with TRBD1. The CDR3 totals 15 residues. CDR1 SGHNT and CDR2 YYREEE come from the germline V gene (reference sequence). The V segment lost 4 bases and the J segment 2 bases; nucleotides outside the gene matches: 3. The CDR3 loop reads CASSRDRGTYNEQFF. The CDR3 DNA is TGTGCCAGCAGCAGGGACAGGGGTACCTACAATGAGCAGTTCTTC.

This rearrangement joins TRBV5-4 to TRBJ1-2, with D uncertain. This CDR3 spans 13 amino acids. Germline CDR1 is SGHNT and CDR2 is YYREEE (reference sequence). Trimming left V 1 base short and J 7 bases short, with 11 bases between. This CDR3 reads CASSLFGEGGYTF. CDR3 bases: TGTGCCAGCAGCTTGTTTGGAGAGGGTGGCTACACCTTC. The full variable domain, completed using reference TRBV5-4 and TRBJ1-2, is ETGVTQSPTHLIKTRGQQVTLRCSSQSGHNTVSWYQQALGQGPQFIFQYYREEENGRGNFPPRFSGLQFPNYSSELNVNALELDDSALYLCASSLFGEGGYTFGSGTRLTVV.

CDR3 bases: TGTGCCTGGGGCGTAGGCGTACTAGCGGGGGCCACAGATACGCAGTATTTT. The encoded protein is CAWGVGVLAGATDTQYF. V and J are TRBV30 and TRBJ2-3; 11 bases are shared with TRBD2. The V gene's germline CDR1 is GTSNPN and CDR2 SVGIG (reference sequence). Losses at the gene ends were 5 bases for V and 2 bases for J; bases not matched to a gene: 12. This CDR3 is 17 amino acids long. Supplemented by reference TRBV30 and TRBJ2-3, the full variable domain reads SQTIHQWPATLVQPVGSPLSLECTVEGTSNPNLYWYRQAAGRGLQLLFYSVGIGQISSEVPQNLSASRPQDRQFILSSKKLLLSDSGFYLCAWGVGVLAGATDTQYFGPGTRLTVL.

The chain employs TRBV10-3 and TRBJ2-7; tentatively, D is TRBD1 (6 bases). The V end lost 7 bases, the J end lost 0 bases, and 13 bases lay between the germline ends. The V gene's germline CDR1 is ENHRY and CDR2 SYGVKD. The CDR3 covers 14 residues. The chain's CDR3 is CAITPGHSSYEQYF. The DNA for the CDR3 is TGTGCCATCACTCCGGGACATAGCTCCTACGAGCAGTACTTC.

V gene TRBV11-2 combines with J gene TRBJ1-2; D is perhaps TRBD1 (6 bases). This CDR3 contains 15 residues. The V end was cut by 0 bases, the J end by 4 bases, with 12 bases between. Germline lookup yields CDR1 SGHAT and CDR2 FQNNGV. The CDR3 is CASSLDPRGGYGYTF. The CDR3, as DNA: TGTGCCAGCAGCTTAGATCCCAGGGGCGGCTATGGCTACACCTTC.

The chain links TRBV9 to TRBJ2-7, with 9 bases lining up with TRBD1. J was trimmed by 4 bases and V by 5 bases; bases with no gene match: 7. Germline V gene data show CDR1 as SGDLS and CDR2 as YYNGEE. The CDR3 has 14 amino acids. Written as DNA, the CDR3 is TGTGCCAGCAGTCGACAGGGGGAGTCTTACGAGCAGTACTTC. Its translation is CASSRQGESYEQYF.

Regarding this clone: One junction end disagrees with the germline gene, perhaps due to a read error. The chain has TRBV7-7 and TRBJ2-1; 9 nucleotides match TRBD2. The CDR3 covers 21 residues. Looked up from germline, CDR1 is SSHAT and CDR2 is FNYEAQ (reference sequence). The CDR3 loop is CASSLEGFASGEIPSYNEQFF. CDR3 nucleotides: TGTGCTAGCAGCTTAGAGGGTTTTGCTAGCGGGGAAATCCCCTCCTACAATGAGCAGTTCTTC.

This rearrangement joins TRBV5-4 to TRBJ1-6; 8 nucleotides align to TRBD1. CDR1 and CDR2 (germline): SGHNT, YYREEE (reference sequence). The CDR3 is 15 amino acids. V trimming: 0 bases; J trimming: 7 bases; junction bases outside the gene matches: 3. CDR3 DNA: TGTGCCAGCAGCTTGGCCACAGGGGGGAATTCACCCCTCCACTTT. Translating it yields CASSLATGGNSPLHF. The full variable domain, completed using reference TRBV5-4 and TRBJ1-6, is ETGVTQSPTHLIKTRGQQVTLRCSSQSGHNTVSWYQQALGQGPQFIFQYYREEENGRGNFPPRFSGLQFPNYSSELNVNALELDDSALYLCASSLATGGNSPLHFGNGTRLTVT.

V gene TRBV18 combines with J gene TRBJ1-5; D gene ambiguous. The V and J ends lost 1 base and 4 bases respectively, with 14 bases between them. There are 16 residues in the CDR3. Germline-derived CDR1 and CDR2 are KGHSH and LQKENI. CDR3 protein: CASSPRSGTPNQPQHF. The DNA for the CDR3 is TGTGCCAGCTCACCACGGTCCGGTACCCCTAATCAGCCCCAGCATTTT.